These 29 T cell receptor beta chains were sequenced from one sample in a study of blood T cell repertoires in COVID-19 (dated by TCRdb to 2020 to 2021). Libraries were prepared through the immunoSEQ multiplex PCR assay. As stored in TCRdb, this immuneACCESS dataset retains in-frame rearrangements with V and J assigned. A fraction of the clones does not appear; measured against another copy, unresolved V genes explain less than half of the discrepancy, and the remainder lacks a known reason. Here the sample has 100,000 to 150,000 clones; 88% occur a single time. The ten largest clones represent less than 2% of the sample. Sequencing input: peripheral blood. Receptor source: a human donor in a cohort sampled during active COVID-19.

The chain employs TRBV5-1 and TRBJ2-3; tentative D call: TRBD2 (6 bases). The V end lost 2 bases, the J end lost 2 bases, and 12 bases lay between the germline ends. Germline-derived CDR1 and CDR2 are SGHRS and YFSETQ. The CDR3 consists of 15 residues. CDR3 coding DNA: TGCGCCAGCAGCTTCTCCGGGACTCACACAGATACGCAGTATTTT. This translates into CASSFSGTHTDTQYF. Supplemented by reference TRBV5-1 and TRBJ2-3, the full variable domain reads KAGVTQTPRYLIKTRGQQVTLSCSPISGHRSVSWYQQTPGQGLQFLFEYFSETQRNKGNFPGRFSGRQFSNSRSEMNVSTLELGDSALYLCASSFSGTHTDTQYFGPGTRLTVL.

The CDR3 region has the DNA TGTGCCAGCAGCCCGCACGGGGAGACCCAGTACTTC. It is translated as CASSPHGETQYF. The chain carries TRBV3-1 (or the pseudogene TRBV3-2) and TRBJ2-5; D unclear. Germline V gene lookup returns CDR1 LGHDT and CDR2 YNNKEL (reference sequence). The CDR3 length is 12 residues. Trimming cost V 4 bases and J 5 bases, with 8 bases left between them.

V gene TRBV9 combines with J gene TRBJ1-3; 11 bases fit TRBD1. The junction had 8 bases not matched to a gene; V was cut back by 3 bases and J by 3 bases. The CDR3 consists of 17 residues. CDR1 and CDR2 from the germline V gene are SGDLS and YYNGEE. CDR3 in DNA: TGTGCCAGCAGCGCAAGGACAGGGGGCTTAGTTGGAAACACCATATATTTT. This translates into CASSARTGGLVGNTIYF.

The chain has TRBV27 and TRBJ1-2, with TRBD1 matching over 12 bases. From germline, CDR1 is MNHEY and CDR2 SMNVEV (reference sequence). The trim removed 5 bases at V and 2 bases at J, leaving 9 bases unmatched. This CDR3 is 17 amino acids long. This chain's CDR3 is CASSPWGQGAANYGYTF. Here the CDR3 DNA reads TGTGCCAGCAGTCCGTGGGGACAGGGGGCAGCGAACTATGGCTACACCTTC.

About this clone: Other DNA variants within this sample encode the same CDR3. CDR3 DNA sequence: TGTGCCAGTAGTATTCGACAGGGCAATCAGCCCCAGCATTTT. This codes for CASSIRQGNQPQHF. This chain joins TRBV19 and TRBJ1-5, with D perhaps matching TRBD1 (6 bases). The CDR3 spans 14 residues. The germline V and J ends were trimmed by 3 bases and 2 bases, with 8 bases remaining between them. CDR1 is LNHDA and CDR2 is SQIVND in the germline V gene (reference sequence).

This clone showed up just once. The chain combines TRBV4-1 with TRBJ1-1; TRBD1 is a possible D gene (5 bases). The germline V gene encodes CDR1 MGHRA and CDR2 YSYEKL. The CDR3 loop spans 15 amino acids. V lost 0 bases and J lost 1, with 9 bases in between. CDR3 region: CASSQEHQGNTEAFF. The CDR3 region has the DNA TGCGCCAGCAGCCAAGAACACCAGGGGAACACTGAAGCTTTCTTT.

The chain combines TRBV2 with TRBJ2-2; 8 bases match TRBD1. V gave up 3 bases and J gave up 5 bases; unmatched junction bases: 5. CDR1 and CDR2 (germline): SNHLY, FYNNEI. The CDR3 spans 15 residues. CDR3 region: CASSDARGPTGELFF. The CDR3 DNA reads TGTGCCAGCAGTGATGCCAGGGGGCCGACCGGGGAGCTGTTTTTT.

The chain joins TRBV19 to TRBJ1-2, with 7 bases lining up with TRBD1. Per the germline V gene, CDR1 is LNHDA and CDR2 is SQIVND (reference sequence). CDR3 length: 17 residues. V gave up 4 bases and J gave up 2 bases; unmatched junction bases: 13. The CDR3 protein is CASSNAARRTGNYGYTF. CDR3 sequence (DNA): TGTGCCAGTAGTAATGCGGCCAGGCGGACAGGAAACTATGGCTACACCTTC.

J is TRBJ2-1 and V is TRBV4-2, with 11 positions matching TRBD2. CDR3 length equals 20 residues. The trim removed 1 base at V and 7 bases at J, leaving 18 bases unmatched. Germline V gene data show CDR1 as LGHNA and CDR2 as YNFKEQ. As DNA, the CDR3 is TGTGCCAGCAGCCAAGCCTTGGGGAGAACTAGCGGGGGTGGGATGAATGAGCAGTTCTTC. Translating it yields CASSQALGRTSGGGMNEQFF.

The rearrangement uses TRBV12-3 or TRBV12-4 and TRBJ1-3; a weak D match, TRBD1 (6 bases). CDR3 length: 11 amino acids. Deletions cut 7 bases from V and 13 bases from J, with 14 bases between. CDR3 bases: TGTGCCAGCACCACGCGGGGGCGAATATATTTT. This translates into CASTTRGRIYF.

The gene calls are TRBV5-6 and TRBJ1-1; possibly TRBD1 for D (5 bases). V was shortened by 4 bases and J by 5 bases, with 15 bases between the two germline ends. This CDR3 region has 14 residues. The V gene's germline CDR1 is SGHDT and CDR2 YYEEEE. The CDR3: CASSPPGGLTEAFF. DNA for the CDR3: TGTGCCAGCAGCCCTCCGGGGGGGTTGACTGAAGCTTTCTTT.

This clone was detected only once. The CDR3: CASSPIQGPLPTDTQYF. CDR3 nucleotide sequence: TGTGCCAGCAGCCCGATACAGGGACCGTTACCCACAGATACGCAGTATTTT. The chain links TRBV13 to TRBJ2-3; weak D call: TRBD1 (6 bases). Trimming pared 5 bases from V and 2 bases from J, leaving 20 bases between. CDR1 is PRHDT, CDR2 FYEKMQ, per germline (reference sequence). This CDR3 spans 17 amino acids.

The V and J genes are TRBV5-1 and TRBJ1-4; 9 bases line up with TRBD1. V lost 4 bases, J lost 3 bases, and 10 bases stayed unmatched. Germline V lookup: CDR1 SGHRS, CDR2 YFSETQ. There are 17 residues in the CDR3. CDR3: CASSRLETGGSNEKLFF. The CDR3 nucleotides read TGCGCCAGCAGCCGACTTGAGACAGGGGGTTCTAATGAAAAACTGTTTTTT.

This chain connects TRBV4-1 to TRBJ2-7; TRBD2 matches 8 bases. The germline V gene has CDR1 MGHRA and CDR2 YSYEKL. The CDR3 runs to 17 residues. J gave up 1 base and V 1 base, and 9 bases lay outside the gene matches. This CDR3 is CASSQVGSGSRSYEQYF. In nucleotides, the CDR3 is TGCGCCAGCAGCCAAGTTGGGAGCGGGAGTAGGTCCTACGAGCAGTACTTC.

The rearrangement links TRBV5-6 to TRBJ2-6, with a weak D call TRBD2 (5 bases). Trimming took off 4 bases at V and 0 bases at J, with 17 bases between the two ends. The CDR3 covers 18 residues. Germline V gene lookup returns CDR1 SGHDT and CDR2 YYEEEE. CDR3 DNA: TGTGCCAGCAGCCCGTTTAGACGGGGATTCTCTGGGGCCAACGTCCTGACTTTC. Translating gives CASSPFRRGFSGANVLTF.

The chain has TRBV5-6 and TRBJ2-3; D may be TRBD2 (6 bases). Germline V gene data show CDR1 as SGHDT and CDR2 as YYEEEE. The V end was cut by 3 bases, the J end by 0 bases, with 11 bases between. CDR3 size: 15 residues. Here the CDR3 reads CASSWEAASTDTQYF. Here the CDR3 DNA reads TGTGCCAGCAGCTGGGAGGCTGCTAGCACAGATACGCAGTATTTT.

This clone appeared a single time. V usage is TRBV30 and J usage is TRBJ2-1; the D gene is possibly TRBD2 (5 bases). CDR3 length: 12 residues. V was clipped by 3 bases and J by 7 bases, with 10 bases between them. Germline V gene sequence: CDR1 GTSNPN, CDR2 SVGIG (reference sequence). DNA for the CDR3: TGTGCCTGGAGGGAGCGGAAGAATGAGCAGTTCTTC. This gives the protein CAWRERKNEQFF.

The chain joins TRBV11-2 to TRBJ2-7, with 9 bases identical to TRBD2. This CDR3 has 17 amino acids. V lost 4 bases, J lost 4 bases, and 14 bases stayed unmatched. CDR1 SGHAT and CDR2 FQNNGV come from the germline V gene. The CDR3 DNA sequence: TGTGCCAGCAGCTCCCCGGGGGGTAGCGGGAGCGGATACGAGCAGTACTTC. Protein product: CASSSPGGSGSGYEQYF.

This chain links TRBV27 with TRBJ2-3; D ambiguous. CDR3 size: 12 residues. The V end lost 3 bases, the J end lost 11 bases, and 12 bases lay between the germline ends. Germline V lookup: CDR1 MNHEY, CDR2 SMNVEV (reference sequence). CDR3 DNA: TGTGCCAGCAGTTTGAGGAGTGAGAGGCAGTATTTT. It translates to CASSLRSERQYF.

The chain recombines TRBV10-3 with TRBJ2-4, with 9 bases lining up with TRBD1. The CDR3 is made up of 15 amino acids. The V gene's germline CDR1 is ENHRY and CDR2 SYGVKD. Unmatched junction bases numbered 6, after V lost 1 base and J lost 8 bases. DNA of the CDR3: TGTGCCATCAGTGAGTGGACAGGGGATGGAGACATTCAGTACTTC. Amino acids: CAISEWTGDGDIQYF.

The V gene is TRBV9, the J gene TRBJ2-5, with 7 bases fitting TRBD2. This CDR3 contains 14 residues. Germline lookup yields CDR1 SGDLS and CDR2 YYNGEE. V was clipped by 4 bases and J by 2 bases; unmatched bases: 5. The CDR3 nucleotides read TGTGCCAGCAGCCGACTAGCCCTTCAAGAGACCCAGTACTTC. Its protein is CASSRLALQETQYF.

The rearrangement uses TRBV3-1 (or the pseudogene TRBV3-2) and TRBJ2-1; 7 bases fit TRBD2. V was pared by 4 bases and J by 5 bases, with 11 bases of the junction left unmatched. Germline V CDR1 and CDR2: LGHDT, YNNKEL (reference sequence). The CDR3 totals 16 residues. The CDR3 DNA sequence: TGTGCCAGCAGCCTACTGGGGGGAGGGCGACACAATGAGCAGTTCTTC. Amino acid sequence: CASSLLGGGRHNEQFF.

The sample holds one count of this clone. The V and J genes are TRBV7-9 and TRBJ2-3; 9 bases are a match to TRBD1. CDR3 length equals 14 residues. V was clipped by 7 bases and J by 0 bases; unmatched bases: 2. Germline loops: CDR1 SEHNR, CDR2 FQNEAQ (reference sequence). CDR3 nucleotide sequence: TGTGCCAGCACGGGACAGGGTAGCACAGATACGCAGTATTTT. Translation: CASTGQGSTDTQYF.

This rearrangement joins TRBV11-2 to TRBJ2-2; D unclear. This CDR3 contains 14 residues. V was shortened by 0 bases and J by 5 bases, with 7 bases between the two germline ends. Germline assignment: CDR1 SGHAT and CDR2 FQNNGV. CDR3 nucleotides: TGTGCCAGCAGCTTAGATTACGGGACCGGGGAGCTGTTTTTT. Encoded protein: CASSLDYGTGELFF.

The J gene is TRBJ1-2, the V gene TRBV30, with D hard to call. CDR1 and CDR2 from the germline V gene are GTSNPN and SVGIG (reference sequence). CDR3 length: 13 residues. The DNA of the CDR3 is TGTTCGGGCTCGGGAAGCGCTAACTATGGCTACACCTTC. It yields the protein CSGSGSANYGYTF.

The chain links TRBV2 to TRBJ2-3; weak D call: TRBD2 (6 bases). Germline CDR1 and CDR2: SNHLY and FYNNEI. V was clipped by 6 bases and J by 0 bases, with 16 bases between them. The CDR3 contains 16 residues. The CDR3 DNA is TGTGCCAGCAGAAGAACGGGACTGTATAGCACAGATACGCAGTATTTT. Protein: CASRRTGLYSTDTQYF.

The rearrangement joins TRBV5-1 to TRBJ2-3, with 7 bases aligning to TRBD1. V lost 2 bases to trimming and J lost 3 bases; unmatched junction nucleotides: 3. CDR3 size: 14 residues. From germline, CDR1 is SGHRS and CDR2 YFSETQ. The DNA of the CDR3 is TGCGCCAGCAGCTTCGACAGGGAAACAGATACGCAGTATTTT. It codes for CASSFDRETDTQYF.

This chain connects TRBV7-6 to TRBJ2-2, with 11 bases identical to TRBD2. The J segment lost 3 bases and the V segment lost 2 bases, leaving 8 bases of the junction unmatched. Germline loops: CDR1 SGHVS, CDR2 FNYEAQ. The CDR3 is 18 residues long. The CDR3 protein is CASSLKLAGVRDTGELFF. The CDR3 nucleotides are TGTGCCAGCAGCTTAAAACTAGCGGGAGTACGGGACACCGGGGAGCTGTTTTTT.

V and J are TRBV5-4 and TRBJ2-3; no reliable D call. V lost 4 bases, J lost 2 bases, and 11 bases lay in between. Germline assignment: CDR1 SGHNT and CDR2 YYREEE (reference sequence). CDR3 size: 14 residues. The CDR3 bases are TGTGCCAGCAGCCTCGGTCGTTTCACAGATACGCAGTATTTT. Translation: CASSLGRFTDTQYF.